This T cell receptor beta chain was captured in a study of glioma-infiltrating T cells. Findings and caveats of the study: Tissue and blood shared very few CDR3 sequences. Tissue-blood divergence was below expectation in non-neoplastic patients, above in gliomas.

The iRepertoire nested amplicon-rescue multiplex PCR amplified TCR alpha and beta CDR3s from RNA. Input was roughly 100-450 ng of tissue mRNA or PBMC total RNA. One entry per CDR3 protein, called by TCRdb with MiXCR from the multiplex PCR reads. The sample holds about 210,000 distinct CDR3 sequences, about 32% seen once. In germline, CDR1 is LNHDA, CDR2 SQIVND (reference sequence). CDR3 length: 14 amino acids. V lost 5 bases, J lost 7 bases, and 15 bases lay in between. This clonotype was counted at least ten times. The antigen is undetermined. This chain uses TRBV19 with TRBJ2-4, with a weak D call TRBD1 (6 bases). This receptor was obtained from a human donor with low-grade glioma or glioblastoma, undergoing nonglioma brain surgery, or in good health (not recorded which). Sequenced input: glioma tissue, nonneoplastic brain tissue, or PBMCs (not recorded which). The CDR3 spells CASSSGQGINIQYF. CDR3 coding DNA: TGTGCCAGTAGTTCAGGGCAGGGGATCAACATTCAGTACTTC.